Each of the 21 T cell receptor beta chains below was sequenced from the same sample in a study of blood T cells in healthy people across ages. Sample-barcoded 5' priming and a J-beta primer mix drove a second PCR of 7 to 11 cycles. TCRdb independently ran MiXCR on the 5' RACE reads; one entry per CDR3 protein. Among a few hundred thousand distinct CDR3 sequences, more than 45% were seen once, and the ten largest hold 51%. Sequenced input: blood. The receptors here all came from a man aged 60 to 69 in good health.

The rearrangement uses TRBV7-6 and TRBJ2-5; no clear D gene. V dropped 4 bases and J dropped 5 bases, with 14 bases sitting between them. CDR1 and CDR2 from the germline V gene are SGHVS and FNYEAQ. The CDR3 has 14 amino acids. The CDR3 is CASSSGRSAETQYF. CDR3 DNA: TGTGCCAGCAGCTCCGGTCGAAGCGCCGAGACCCAGTACTTC.

The chain's CDR3 is CASSLRTTDTQYF. DNA for the CDR3: TGTGCCAGCAGCTTACGGACCACAGATACGCAGTATTTT. This chain connects TRBV11-3 to TRBJ2-3; no definite D call. Trimming removed 2 bases at V and 2 bases at J, with 5 bases between. CDR3 length: 13 residues. Germline CDR1 SGHNT, CDR2 YENEEA.

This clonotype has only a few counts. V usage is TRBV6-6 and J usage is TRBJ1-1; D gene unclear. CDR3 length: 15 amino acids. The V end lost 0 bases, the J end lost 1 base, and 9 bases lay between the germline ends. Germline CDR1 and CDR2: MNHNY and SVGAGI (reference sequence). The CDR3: CASSYSEKGNTEAFF. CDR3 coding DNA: TGTGCCAGCAGTTACTCGGAAAAGGGGAACACTGAAGCTTTCTTT.

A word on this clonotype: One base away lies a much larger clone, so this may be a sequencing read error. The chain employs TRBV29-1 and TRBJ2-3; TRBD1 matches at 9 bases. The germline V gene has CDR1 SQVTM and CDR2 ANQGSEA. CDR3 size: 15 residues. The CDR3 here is CSVEGTGLHTETQYF. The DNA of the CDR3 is TGCAGCGTTGAGGGGACAGGGCTACACACAGAGACGCAGTATTTT.

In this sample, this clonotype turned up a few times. The CDR3 loop is CSARWQGVGYEQYF. CDR3 nucleotides: TGCAGTGCTAGATGGCAGGGGGTGGGCTACGAGCAGTACTTC. This chain uses TRBV20-1 with TRBJ2-7; 7 bases are a match to TRBD1. V dropped 2 bases and J dropped 3; count of bases not matched to a gene: 7. This CDR3 has 14 amino acids. Germline values: CDR1 DFQATT, CDR2 SNEGSKA (reference sequence).

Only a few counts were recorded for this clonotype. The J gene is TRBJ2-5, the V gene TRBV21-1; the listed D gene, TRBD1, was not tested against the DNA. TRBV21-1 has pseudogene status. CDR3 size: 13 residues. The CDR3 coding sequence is TGTGCCAGCAGCAAAGGTCCCCCCGGGACCCAGTACTTC. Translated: CASSKGPPGTQYF.

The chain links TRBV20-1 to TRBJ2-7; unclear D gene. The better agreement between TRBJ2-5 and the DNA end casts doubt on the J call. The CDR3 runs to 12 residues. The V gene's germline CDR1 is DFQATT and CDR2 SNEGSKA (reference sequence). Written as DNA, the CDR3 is TGCAGTGCTAGATCCTGGCGAGAGACCCAGTACTTC. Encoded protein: CSARSWRETQYF.

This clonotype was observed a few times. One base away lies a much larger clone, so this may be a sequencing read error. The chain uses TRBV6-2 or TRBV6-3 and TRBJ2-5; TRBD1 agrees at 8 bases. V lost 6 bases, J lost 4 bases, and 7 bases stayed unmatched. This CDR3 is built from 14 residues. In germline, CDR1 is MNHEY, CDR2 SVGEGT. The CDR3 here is CASRPRDRGETQYF. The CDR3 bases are TGTGCCAGCAGGCCCCGCGACAGGGGAGAGACCCAGTACTTC.

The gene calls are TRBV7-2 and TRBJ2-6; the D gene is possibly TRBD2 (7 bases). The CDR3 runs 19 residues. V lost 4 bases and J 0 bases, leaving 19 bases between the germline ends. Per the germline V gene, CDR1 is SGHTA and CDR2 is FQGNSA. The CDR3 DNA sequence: TGTGCCAGCAGCTCAAACGGGGGGCTCAGATTCTCTGGGGCCAACGTCCTGACTTTC. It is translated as CASSSNGGLRFSGANVLTF.

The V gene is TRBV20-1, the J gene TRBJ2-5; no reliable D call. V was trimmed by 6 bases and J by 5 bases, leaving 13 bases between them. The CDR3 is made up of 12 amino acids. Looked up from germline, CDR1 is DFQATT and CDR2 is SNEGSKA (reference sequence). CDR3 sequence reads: CSAPDSRETQYF. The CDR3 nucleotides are TGCAGTGCCCCTGATAGCAGGGAGACCCAGTACTTC.

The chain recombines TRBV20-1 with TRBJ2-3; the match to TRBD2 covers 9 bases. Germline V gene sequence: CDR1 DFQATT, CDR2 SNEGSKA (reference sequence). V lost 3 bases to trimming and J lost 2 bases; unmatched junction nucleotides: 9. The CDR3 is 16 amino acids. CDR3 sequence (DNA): TGCAGTGCTAGTTTCAGGACTAGCGATAACACAGATACGCAGTATTTT. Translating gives CSASFRTSDNTDTQYF.

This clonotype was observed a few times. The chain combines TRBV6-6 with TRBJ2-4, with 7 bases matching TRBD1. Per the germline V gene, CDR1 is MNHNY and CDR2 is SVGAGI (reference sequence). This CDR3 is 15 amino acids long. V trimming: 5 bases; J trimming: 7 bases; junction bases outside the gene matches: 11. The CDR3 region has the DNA TGTGCCAGCAGTCCCCAGGGGGTATGGTCGAACATTCAGTACTTC. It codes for CASSPQGVWSNIQYF.

The CDR3 protein is CAWTLGLAGGTDTQYF. CDR3 bases: TGTGCCTGGACTCTAGGGCTAGCGGGGGGCACAGATACGCAGTATTTT. This chain uses TRBV30 with TRBJ2-3; 10 bases are shared with TRBD2. Looked up from germline, CDR1 is GTSNPN and CDR2 is SVGIG (reference sequence). V dropped 4 bases and J dropped 1; count of bases not matched to a gene: 8. The CDR3 sequence is 16 residues long.

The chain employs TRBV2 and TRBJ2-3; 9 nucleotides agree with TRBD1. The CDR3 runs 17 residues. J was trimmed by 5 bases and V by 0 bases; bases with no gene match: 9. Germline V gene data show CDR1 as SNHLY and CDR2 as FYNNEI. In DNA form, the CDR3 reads TGTGCCAGCAGTGAAGCGCTTCGACAGGGGGAAAGAGATACGCAGTATTTT. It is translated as CASSEALRQGERDTQYF.

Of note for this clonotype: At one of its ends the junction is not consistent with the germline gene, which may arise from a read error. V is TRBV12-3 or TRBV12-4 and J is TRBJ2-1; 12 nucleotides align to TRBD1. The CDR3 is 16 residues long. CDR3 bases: TGTGCCAGCAGCCCCCGGGGACAGGGGGCTTTAAATGAGCGGTTCTTC. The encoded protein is CASSPRGQGALNERFF.

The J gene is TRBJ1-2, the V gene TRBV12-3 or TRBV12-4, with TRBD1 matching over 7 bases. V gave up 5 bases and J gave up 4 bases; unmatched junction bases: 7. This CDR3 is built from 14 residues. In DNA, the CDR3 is TGTGCCAGCAGTCCGGACAGGTCAAGCTATGGCTACACCTTC. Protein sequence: CASSPDRSSYGYTF.

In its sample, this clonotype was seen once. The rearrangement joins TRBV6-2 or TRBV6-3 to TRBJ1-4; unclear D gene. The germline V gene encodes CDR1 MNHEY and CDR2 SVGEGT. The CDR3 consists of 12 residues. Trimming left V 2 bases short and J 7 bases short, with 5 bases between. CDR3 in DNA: TGTGCCAGCAGTTACGTCGGTGAAAAACTGTTTTTT. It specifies CASSYVGEKLFF.

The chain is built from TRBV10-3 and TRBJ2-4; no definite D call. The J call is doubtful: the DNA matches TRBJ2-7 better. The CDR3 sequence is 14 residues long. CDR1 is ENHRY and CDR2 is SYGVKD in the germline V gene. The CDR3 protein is CAISGQAVGNEQYF. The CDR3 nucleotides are TGTGCCATCAGTGGACAAGCCGTTGGCAACGAGCAGTACTTC.

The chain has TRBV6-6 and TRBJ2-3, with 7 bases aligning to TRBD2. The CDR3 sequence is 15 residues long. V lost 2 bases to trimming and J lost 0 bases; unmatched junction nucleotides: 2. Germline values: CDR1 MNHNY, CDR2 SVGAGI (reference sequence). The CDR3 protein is CASSYRTSSTDTQYF. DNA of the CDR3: TGTGCCAGCAGTTACCGGACTAGTAGCACAGATACGCAGTATTTT.

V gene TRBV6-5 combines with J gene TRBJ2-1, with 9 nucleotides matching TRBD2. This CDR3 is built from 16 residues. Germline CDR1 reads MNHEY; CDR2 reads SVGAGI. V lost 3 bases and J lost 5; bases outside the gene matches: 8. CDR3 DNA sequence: TGTGCCAGCAGTTATGGGGGGCGGGGGGGCCACAATGAGCAGTTCTTC. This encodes CASSYGGRGGHNEQFF.

The CDR3 sequence: CASSQGGVSGANVLTF. In DNA, the CDR3 is TGTGCCAGCAGCCAAGGAGGCGTCTCTGGGGCCAACGTCCTGACTTTC. The rearrangement uses TRBV3-1 and TRBJ2-6; D not certain. V was trimmed by 1 base and J by 0 bases, leaving 7 bases between them. CDR1 and CDR2 (germline): LGHDT, YNNKEL (reference sequence). CDR3 length: 16 residues.